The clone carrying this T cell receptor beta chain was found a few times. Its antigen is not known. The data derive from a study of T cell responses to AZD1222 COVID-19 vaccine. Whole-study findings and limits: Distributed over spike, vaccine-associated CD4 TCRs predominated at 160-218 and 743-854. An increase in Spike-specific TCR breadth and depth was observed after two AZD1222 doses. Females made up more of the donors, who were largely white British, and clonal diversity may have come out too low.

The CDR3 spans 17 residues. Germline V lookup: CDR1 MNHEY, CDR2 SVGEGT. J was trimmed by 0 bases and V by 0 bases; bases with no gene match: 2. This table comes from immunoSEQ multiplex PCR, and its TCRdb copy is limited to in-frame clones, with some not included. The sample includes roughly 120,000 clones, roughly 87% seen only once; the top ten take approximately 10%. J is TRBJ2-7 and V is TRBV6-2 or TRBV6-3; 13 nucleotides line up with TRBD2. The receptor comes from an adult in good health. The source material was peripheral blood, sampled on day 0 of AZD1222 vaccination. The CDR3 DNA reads TGTGCCAGCAGTTACTCGGGACTAGCGGGGCGCTCCTACGAGCAGTACTTC. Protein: CASSYSGLAGRSYEQYF.